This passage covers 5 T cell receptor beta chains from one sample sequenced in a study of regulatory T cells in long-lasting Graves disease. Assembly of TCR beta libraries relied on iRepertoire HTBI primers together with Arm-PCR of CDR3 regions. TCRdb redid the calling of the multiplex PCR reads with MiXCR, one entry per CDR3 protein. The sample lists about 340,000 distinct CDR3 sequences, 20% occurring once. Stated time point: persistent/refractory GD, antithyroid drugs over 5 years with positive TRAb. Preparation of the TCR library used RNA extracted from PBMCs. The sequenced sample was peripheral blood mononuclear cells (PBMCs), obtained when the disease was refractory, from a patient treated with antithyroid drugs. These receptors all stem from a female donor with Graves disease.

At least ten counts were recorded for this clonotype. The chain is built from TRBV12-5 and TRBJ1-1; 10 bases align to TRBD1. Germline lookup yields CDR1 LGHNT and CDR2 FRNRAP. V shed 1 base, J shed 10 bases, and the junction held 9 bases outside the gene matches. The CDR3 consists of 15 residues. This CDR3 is CASGLGRDRGSGAFF. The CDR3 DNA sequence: TGTGCTAGTGGTTTGGGCAGGGACAGGGGTTCGGGAGCTTTCTTT.

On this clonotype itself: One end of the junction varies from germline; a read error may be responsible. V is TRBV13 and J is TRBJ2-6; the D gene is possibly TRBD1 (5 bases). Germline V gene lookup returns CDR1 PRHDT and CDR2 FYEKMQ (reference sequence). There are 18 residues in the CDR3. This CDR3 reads CASSLRQLLSSEANVLTF. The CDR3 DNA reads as TGTGCCAGCAGCTTACGACAGCTTCTCAGCTCTGAGGCCAACGTCCTGACTTTC.

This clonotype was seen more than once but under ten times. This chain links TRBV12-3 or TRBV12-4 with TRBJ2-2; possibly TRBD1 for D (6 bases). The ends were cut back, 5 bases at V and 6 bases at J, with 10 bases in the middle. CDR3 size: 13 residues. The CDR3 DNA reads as TGTGCCAGCAGTCAAAGGGGGTCCGGGGAGCTGTTTTTT. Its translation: CASSQRGSGELFF.

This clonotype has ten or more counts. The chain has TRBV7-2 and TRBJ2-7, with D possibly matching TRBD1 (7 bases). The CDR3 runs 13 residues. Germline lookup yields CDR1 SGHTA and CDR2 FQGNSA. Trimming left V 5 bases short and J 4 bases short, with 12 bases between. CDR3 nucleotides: TGTGCCAGCAGCCCCAGGGGGGATTACGAGCAGTACTTC. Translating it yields CASSPRGDYEQYF.

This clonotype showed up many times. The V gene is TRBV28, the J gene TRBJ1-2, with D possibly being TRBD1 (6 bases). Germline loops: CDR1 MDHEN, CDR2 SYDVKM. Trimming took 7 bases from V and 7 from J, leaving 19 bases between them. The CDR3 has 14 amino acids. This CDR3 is CASTYPGQKGGYTF. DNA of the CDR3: TGTGCCAGCACCTATCCGGGACAAAAGGGTGGCTACACCTTC.